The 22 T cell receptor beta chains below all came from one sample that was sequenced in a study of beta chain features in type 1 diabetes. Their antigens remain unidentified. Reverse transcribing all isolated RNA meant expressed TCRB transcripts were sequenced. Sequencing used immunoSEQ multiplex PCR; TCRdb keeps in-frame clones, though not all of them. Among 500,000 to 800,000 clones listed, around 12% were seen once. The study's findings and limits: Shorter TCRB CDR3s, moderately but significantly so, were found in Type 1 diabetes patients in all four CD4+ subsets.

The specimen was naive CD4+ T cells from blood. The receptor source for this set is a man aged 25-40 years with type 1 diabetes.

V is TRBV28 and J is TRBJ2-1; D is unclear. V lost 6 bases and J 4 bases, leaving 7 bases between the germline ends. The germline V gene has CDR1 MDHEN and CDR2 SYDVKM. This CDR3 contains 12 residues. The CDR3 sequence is CASSRRYNEQFF. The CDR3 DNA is TGTGCCAGCAGCCGAAGGTACAATGAGCAGTTCTTC.

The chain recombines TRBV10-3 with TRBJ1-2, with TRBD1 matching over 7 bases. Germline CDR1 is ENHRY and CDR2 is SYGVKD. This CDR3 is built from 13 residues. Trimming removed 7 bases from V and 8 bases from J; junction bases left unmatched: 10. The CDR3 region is CAIKTGLFRGYTF. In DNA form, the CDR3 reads TGTGCCATCAAGACAGGGCTCTTTAGAGGCTACACCTTC.

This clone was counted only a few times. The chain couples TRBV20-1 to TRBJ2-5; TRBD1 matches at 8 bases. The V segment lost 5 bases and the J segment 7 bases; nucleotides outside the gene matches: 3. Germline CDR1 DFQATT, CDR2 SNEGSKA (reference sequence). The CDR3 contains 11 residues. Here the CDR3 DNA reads TGCAGTGCTGGACAGGGCGGGACCCAGTACTTC. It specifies CSAGQGGTQYF.

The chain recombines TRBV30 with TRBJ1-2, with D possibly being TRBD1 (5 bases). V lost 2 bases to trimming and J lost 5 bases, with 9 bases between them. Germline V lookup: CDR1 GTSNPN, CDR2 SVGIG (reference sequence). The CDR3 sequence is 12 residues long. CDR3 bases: TGTGCCTGGAGTTCATCAGGGTATGGCTACACCTTC. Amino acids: CAWSSSGYGYTF.

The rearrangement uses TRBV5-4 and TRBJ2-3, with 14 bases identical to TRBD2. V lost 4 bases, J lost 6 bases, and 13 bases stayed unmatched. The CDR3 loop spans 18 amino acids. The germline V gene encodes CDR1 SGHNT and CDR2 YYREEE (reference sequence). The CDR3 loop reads CASSKMLGLAGGRDTQYF. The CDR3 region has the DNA TGTGCCAGCAGCAAGATGCTAGGACTAGCGGGGGGCCGGGATACGCAGTATTTT.

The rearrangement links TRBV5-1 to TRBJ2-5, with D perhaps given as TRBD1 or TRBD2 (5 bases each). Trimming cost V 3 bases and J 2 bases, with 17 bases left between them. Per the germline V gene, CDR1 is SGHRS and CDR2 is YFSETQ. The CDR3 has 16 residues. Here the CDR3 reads CASSSNRRSGQETQYF. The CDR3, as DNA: TGCGCCAGCAGCTCGAACAGGAGGTCTGGGCAAGAGACCCAGTACTTC.

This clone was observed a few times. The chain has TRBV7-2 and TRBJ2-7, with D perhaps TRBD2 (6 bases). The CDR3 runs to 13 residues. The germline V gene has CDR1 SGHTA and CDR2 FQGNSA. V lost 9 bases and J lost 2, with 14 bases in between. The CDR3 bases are TGTGCCAGTACCGGGACTGGCCCCTACGAGCAGTACTTC. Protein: CASTGTGPYEQYF. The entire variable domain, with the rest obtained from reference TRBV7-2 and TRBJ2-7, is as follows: GAGVSQSPSNKVTEKGKDVELRCDPISGHTALYWYRQSLGQGLEFLIYFQGNSAPDKSGLPSDRFSAERTGGSVSTLTIQRTQQEDSAVYLCASTGTGPYEQYFGPGTRLTVT.

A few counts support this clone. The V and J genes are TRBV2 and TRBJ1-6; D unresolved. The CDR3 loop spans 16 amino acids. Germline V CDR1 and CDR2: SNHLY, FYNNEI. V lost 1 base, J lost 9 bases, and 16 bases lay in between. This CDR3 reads CASSEESGWRGSPLHF. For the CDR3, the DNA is TGTGCCAGCAGTGAAGAGTCGGGGTGGAGAGGTTCACCCCTCCACTTT.

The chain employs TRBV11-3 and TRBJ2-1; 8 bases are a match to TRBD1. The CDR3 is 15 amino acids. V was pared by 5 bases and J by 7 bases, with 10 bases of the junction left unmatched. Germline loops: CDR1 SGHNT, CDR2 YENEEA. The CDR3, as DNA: TGTGCCAGCAGCCCTCCCAGGGGGCAAGGGAATGAGCAGTTCTTC. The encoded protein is CASSPPRGQGNEQFF.

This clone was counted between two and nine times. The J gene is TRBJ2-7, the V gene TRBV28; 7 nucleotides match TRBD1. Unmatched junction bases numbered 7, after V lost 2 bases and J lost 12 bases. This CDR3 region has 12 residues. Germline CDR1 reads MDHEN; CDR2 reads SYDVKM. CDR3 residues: CASSLPRTGAYF. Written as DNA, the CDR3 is TGTGCCAGCAGTTTACCCCGGACAGGAGCGTACTTC.

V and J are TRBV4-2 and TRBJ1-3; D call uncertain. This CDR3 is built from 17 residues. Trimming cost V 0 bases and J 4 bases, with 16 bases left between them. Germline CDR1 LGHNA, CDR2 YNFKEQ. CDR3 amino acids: CASSQEGGGPGGNTIYF. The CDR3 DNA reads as TGTGCCAGCAGCCAAGAAGGTGGAGGGCCCGGGGGAAACACCATATATTTT.

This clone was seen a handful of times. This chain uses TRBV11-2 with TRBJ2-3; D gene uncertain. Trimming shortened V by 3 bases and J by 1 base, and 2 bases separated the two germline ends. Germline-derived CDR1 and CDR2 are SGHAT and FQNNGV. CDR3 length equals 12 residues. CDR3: CASSFGTDTQYF. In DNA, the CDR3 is TGTGCCAGCAGCTTTGGCACAGATACGCAGTATTTT. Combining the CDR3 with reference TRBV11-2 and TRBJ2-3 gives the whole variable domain EAGVAQSPRYKIIEKRQSVAFWCNPISGHATLYWYQQILGQGPKLLIQFQNNGVVDDSQLPKDRFSAERLKGVDSTLKIQPAKLEDSAVYLCASSFGTDTQYFGPGTRLTVL.

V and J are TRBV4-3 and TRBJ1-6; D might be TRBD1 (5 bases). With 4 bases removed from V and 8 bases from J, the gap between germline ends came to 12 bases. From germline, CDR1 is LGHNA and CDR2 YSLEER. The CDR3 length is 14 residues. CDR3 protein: CASSRRDGDSPLHF. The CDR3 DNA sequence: TGCGCCAGCAGCCGGCGGGACGGAGATTCACCCCTCCACTTT.

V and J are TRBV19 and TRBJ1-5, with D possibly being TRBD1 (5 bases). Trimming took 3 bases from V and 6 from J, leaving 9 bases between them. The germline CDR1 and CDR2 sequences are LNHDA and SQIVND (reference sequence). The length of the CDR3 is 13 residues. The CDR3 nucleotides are TGTGCCAGTAGTATGGGGGTTCCTCAGCCCCAGCATTTT. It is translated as CASSMGVPQPQHF.

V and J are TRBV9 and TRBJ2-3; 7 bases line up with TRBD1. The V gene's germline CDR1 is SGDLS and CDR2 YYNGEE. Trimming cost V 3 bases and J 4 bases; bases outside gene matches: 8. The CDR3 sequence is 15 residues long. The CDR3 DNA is TGTGCCAGCAGCGAGGGGGCCAGACGAGCAGATACGCAGTATTTT. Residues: CASSEGARRADTQYF.

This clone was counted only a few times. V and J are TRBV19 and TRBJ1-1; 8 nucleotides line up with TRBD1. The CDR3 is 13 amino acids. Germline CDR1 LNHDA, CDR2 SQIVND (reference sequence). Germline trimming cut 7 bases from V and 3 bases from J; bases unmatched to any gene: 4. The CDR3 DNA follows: TGTGCCAGTAACAGGGGGATGGACACTGAAGCTTTCTTT. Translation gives CASNRGMDTEAFF.

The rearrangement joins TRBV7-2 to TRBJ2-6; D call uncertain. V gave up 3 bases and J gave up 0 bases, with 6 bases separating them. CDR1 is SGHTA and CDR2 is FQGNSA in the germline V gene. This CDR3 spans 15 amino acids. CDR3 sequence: CASSFSVSGANVLTF. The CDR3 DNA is TGTGCCAGCAGCTTTTCTGTCTCTGGGGCCAACGTCCTGACTTTC.

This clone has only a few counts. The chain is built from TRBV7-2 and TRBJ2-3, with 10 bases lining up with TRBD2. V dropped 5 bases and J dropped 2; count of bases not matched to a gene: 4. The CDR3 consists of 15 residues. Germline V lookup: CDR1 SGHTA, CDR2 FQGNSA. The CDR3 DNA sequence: TGTGCCAGCAGCAATAGCGGGGGGCCCACAGATACGCAGTATTTT. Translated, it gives CASSNSGGPTDTQYF.

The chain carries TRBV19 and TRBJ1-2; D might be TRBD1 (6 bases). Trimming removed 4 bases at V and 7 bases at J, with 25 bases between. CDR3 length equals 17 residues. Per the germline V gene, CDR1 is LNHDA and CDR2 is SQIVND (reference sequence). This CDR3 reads CASSRGGATGEVGGYTF. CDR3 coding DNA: TGTGCCAGTAGTAGAGGGGGAGCGACAGGCGAAGTTGGTGGCTACACCTTC.

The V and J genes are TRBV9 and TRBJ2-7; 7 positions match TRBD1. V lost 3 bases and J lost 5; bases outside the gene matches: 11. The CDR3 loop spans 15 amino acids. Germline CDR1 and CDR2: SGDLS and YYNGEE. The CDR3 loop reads CASSGRDSPPHEQYF. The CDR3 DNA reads TGTGCCAGCAGCGGTCGGGACAGTCCACCCCACGAGCAGTACTTC. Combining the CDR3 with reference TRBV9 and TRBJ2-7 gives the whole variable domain DSGVTQTPKHLITATGQRVTLRCSPRSGDLSVYWYQQSLDQGLQFLIQYYNGEERAKGNILERFSAQQFPDLHSELNLSSLELGDSALYFCASSGRDSPPHEQYFGPGTRLTVT.

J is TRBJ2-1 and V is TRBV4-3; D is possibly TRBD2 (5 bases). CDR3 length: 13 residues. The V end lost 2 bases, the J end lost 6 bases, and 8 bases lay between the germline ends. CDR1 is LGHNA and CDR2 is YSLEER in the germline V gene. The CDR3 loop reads CASSQNGGNEQFF. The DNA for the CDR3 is TGCGCCAGCAGCCAAAACGGAGGCAATGAGCAGTTCTTC.

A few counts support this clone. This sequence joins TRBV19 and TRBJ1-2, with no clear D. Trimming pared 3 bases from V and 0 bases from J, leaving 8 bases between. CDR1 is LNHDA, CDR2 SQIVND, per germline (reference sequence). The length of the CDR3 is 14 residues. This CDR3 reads CASSIPPANYGYTF. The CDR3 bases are TGTGCCAGTAGTATTCCTCCGGCTAACTATGGCTACACCTTC.